The entry below describes one TCR beta chain. This sample is part of a study of blood T cell repertoires in COVID-19. Across the study: COVID-19 samples from acute and convalescent phases originated in the United States, Italy and Spain. PBMCs, B-cell-depleted T cells, or T cells provided the cDNA or gDNA that made up the material.

The V end lost 5 bases, the J end lost 4 bases, and 14 bases lay between the germline ends. The germline V gene encodes CDR1 MNHEY and CDR2 SMNVEV (reference sequence). The CDR3 has 14 residues. Original processing notes: Scientists estimated how many nucleated cells there were by amplifying reference gene primers. Sequencing was performed with immunoSEQ multiplex PCR; in TCRdb, only in-frame clones are kept and a portion is missing. That table furnishes V, J and clone size, whereas the DNA furnished D and trimming. The table shows around 290,000 clones, with 87% occurring only once. The rearrangement links TRBV27 to TRBJ1-2; no clear D gene. The sequencing input was peripheral blood. The TCR was taken from a woman in her 50s who had recovered from COVID-19. This CDR3 reads CASSLGWRGYGYTF. The CDR3 DNA reads as TGTGCCAGCAGTCTAGGATGGCGCGGCTATGGCTACACCTTC.